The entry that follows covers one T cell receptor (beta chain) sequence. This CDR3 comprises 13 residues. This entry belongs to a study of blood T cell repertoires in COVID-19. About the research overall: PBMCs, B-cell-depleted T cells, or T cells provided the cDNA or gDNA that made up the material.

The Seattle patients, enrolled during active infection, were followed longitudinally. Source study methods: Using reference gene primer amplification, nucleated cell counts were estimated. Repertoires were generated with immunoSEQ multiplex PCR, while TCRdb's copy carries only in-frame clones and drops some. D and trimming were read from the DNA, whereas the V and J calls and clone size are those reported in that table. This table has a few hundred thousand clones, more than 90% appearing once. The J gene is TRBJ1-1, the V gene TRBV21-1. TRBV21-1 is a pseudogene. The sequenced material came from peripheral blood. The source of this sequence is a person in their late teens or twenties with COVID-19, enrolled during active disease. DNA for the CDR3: TGTGCCAGCAGCAAAGTCCGCCGCCGGGAAGCTTTCTTT. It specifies CASSKVRRREAFF.